A selection of T cell receptor beta chains follows, all from one sample in a study of shared clonotypes between healthy human individuals. Some clones are missing from TCRdb's copy, which holds only in-frame ones; the method was immunoSEQ multiplex PCR. The sample carries millions of clones, roughly 92% recorded once. Material: naive CD4+ T cells sorted from blood. The receptors derive from a man between 18 and 35 years old in good health. CDR3s include the opening cysteine and the closing phenylalanine or tryptophan. D genes are given only for firm matches. Clone size is stated in some rows and not others, as once, few, many or a class when expanded.

>once|TRBV5-6|NA|TRBJ1-6
CASSLDTGYSPLHF
TGTGCCAGCAGCTTGGATACGGGTTACTCACCCCTCCACTTT
>NA|TRBV7-9|NA|TRBJ1-2
CASSLGHPGPGYTF
TGTGCCAGCAGCTTAGGACACCCGGGGCCTGGCTACACCTTC
>few|TRBV29-1|TRBD1|TRBJ2-4
CSVGRDRKNIQYF
TGCAGCGTGGGCCGGGACAGAAAAAACATTCAGTACTTC
>NA|TRBV28|NA|TRBJ1-5
CASSLGGVNQPQHF
TGTGCCAGCAGTTTAGGAGGTGTCAATCAGCCCCAGCATTTT
>once|TRBV10-1|TRBD1|TRBJ1-3
CAGDRGHHRSLGGNTIYF
TGCGCCGGCGACAGGGGGCACCACCGGAGCCTAGGTGGAAACACCATATATTTT
>NA|TRBV10-3|NA|TRBJ2-5
CAISGLAGGETQYF
TGTGCCATCAGTGGGCTAGCAGGGGGGGAGACCCAGTACTTC
>NA|TRBV4-2|TRBD1|TRBJ2-7
CASSQDSGTGLDEQYF
TGTGCCAGCAGCCAAGATTCCGGGACAGGGTTGGACGAGCAGTACTTC
>NA|TRBV4-1|TRBD1|TRBJ2-1
CASSPPGTGYNEQFF
TGCGCCAGCAGCCCGCCAGGGACAGGGTACAATGAGCAGTTCTTC
>NA|TRBV10-2|NA|TRBJ2-5
CASSESGGRKTQYF
TGCGCCAGCAGTGAGTCGGGGGGGCGAAAGACCCAGTACTTC
>NA|TRBV10-2|TRBD1|TRBJ2-1
CAIKSITGQGSYNEQFF
TGCGCCATCAAATCCATTACGGGACAGGGATCCTACAATGAGCAGTTCTTC
>NA|TRBV30|NA|TRBJ2-7
CAWSGRNEQYF
TGTGCCTGGAGTGGGAGGAACGAGCAGTACTTC
>NA|TRBV7-9|NA|TRBJ2-3
CASSLALRGSTDTQYF
TGTGCCAGCAGCTTAGCGCTTCGGGGAAGCACAGATACGCAGTATTTT
>NA|TRBV4-2|NA|TRBJ2-4
CASSQGKVEGTHIQYF
TGTGCCAGCAGCCAAGGAAAGGTTGAGGGGACGCACATTCAGTACTTC
>NA|TRBV6-5|TRBD1|TRBJ2-7
CASSQGAAYEQYF
TGTGCCAGCTCACAGGGGGCGGCCTACGAGCAGTACTTC
>NA|TRBV6-6|NA|TRBJ2-1
CASSYSTSAVEQFF
TGTGCCAGCAGTTACTCGACCTCAGCGGTTGAGCAGTTCTTC
>NA|TRBV6-1|TRBD1|TRBJ2-2
CASSRTGGDTGELFF
TGTGCCAGCAGTAGGACAGGGGGCGACACCGGGGAGCTGTTTTTT
>NA|TRBV30|NA|TRBJ1-2
CAWTPGGLVGYTF
TGTGCCTGGACCCCGGGGGGGCTGGTGGGCTACACCTTC
>NA|TRBV5-4|TRBD2|TRBJ2-7
CASSSGGGASGRSEQYF
TGTGCCAGCAGCTCAGGGGGCGGGGCTAGCGGGAGGAGCGAGCAGTACTTC
>NA|TRBV6-5|NA|TRBJ2-7
CASRYRDSGYEQYF
TGTGCCAGCAGGTACCGGGACTCGGGCTACGAGCAGTACTTC
>NA|TRBV4-2|NA|TRBJ2-3
CASSQDRRGGVDTQYF
TGTGCCAGCAGCCAAGATAGAAGGGGGGGCGTGGATACGCAGTATTTT
>NA|TRBV5-4|TRBD1|TRBJ2-7
CASSRDPGQGSGEQYF
TGTGCCAGCAGTCGGGACCCGGGACAGGGCTCGGGTGAGCAGTACTTC
>NA|TRBV19|NA|TRBJ1-4
CASSSQGLSNEKLFF
TGTGCCAGTAGTAGCCAGGGACTGTCTAATGAAAAACTGTTTTTT
>once|TRBV6-4|NA|TRBJ2-5
CASSEGAGGTQYF
TGTGCCAGCAGTGAGGGGGCAGGAGGGACCCAGTACTTC
>NA|TRBV28|TRBD1|TRBJ2-2
CASSFRQGGGGELFF
TGTGCCAGCAGTTTCCGACAGGGTGGTGGCGGGGAGCTGTTTTTT
>NA|TRBV30|TRBD1|TRBJ1-5
CAWSEGQGHQPQHF
TGTGCCTGGAGTGAGGGACAGGGGCATCAGCCCCAGCATTTT
>NA|TRBV4-3|NA|TRBJ1-2
CASSPPHTPGVDYGYTF
TGCGCCAGCAGCCCGCCCCATACTCCCGGGGTAGACTATGGCTACACCTTC
>NA|TRBV6-6|TRBD1|TRBJ1-2
CASSYPDRVDGYTF
TGTGCCAGCAGTTACCCCGACAGGGTGGACGGCTACACCTTC
>NA|TRBV27|TRBD1|TRBJ2-7
CASSFGEGATGEQYF
TGTGCCAGCAGTTTCGGAGAGGGGGCCACGGGTGAGCAGTACTTC
>NA|TRBV2|NA|TRBJ1-2
CASLQAPTPYGYTF
TGTGCCAGCCTACAGGCCCCCACCCCCTATGGCTACACCTTC
>NA|TRBV19|TRBD2|TRBJ2-1
CASRKTSDPYNEQFF
TGTGCCAGTAGGAAAACTAGCGACCCCTACAATGAGCAGTTCTTC
>NA|TRBV18|TRBD1|TRBJ1-1
CASSPDKTGVHTEAFF
TGTGCCAGCTCACCTGACAAGACAGGGGTCCACACTGAAGCTTTCTTT
>NA|TRBV27|TRBD1|TRBJ2-5
CASSDRGGETQYF
TGTGCCAGCAGTGACAGGGGGGGGGAGACCCAGTACTTC
>NA|TRBV2|NA|TRBJ2-7
CASRLDNYEQYF
TGTGCCAGCCGACTAGACAACTACGAGCAGTACTTC
>NA|TRBV18|NA|TRBJ1-2
CASSPPRTGFPYGYTF
TGTGCCAGCTCACCACCAAGAACAGGGTTTCCTTATGGCTACACCTTC